The 11 T cell receptor beta chains given below trace back to one sample, sequenced in a study of response to subunit inactivated influenza vaccine. MiXCR was run by TCRdb on the RT-PCR reads, yielding one entry per CDR3 protein. The sample includes 150,000 to 200,000 distinct CDR3 sequences, about a tenth seen only once; the top ten take approximately 13%. Sequenced material: non-naive T cells sorted from PBMCs, taken roughly 47 days after vaccination. The origin of the receptors is a man aged 45-65 years who received an inactivated influenza vaccine.

This chain connects TRBV20-1 to TRBJ1-5, with TRBD1 as a possible D gene (5 bases). Trimming cost V 0 bases and J 3 bases, with 18 bases left between them. The CDR3 runs to 17 residues. Germline CDR1 DFQATT, CDR2 SNEGSKA (reference sequence). The DNA of the CDR3 is TGCAGTGCTAGAGACCATTCATTGGGGGGTATCAATCAGCCCCAGCATTTT. Amino acids: CSARDHSLGGINQPQHF.

The rearrangement uses TRBV6-1 and TRBJ2-7; 7 nucleotides align to TRBD1. The CDR3 has 15 amino acids. V lost 5 bases and J lost 3; bases outside the gene matches: 10. CDR1 MNHNS and CDR2 SASEGT come from the germline V gene. CDR3 coding DNA: TGTGCCAGCAGTCCCTCCCTGGGACAGAGCTACGAGCAGTACTTC. Protein sequence: CASSPSLGQSYEQYF.

This clonotype was counted between two and nine times. V gene TRBV2 combines with J gene TRBJ1-5; 9 nucleotides line up with TRBD1. Germline V CDR1 and CDR2: SNHLY, FYNNEI. The length of the CDR3 is 14 residues. V was pared by 6 bases and J by 4 bases, with 4 bases of the junction left unmatched. The CDR3 loop is CASRRDRENQPQHF. The DNA for the CDR3 is TGTGCCAGCAGACGGGACAGGGAGAATCAGCCCCAGCATTTT.

The chain is built from TRBV29-1 and TRBJ2-7; the match to TRBD2 covers 10 bases. Germline CDR1 reads SQVTM; CDR2 reads ANQGSEA. The V gene end was trimmed by 4 bases and the J gene end by 1 base; junction bases not matched to a gene: 16. The CDR3 length is 18 residues. As DNA, the CDR3 is TGCAGCGTTGCCGACCCCCGTAATGGACTAGCGGTATCCTACGAGCAGTACTTC. Translation: CSVADPRNGLAVSYEQYF.

This clonotype has more than one count but fewer than ten. The rearrangement joins TRBV28 to TRBJ1-2, with TRBD1 matching 7 bases. The CDR3 is 16 amino acids. The V and J ends lost 6 bases and 3 bases, in that order; junction bases with no gene match: 13. The germline V gene encodes CDR1 MDHEN and CDR2 SYDVKM. This CDR3 reads CASSPGQANYDYGYTF. CDR3 sequence (DNA): TGTGCCAGCAGCCCCGGACAGGCCAACTACGACTATGGCTACACCTTC.

The chain links TRBV12-3 or TRBV12-4 to TRBJ1-3; 8 positions match TRBD1. This CDR3 has 16 residues. The V gene end was trimmed by 7 bases and the J gene end by 0 bases; junction bases not matched to a gene: 8. CDR3 in DNA: TGTGCCAGCAAGGACAGGGCCCAACACTCTGGAAACACCATATATTTT. Protein sequence: CASKDRAQHSGNTIYF.

The chain links TRBV6-1 to TRBJ2-1; D is unresolved. V was pared by 10 bases and J by 15 bases, with 34 bases between. CDR3 length: 16 amino acids. Germline CDR1 is MNHNS and CDR2 is SASEGT. The CDR3 region is CATTIAAGRISPGLFF. CDR3 DNA sequence: TGTGCCACCACCATTGCAGCTGGACGGATCTCCCCTGGGCTGTTCTTC.

Many counts were recorded for this clonotype. V usage is TRBV3-1 and J usage is TRBJ1-1, with D possibly TRBD1 on 6 matching bases. This CDR3 spans 14 amino acids. Trimming cost V 6 bases and J 0 bases, with 11 bases left between them. Germline V CDR1 and CDR2: LGHDT, YNNKEL (reference sequence). DNA for the CDR3: TGTGCCAGCAGGCGAGACAGGTTGAACACTGAAGCTTTCTTT. As protein: CASRRDRLNTEAFF.

This clonotype was picked up a small number of times. The chain joins TRBV28 to TRBJ2-5; 7 nucleotides match TRBD1. Looked up from germline, CDR1 is MDHEN and CDR2 is SYDVKM. V lost 11 bases and J lost 3; bases outside the gene matches: 9. This CDR3 spans 13 amino acids. CDR3 sequence reads: CAGRDRLKETQYF. CDR3 nucleotide sequence: TGTGCCGGCCGGGACAGACTCAAAGAGACCCAGTACTTC.

Concerning this clonotype: The junction and the germline gene differ at one end; a read error may be behind it. The gene calls are TRBV7-7 and TRBJ2-3; D is undetermined. Looked up from germline, CDR1 is SSHAT and CDR2 is FNYEAQ (reference sequence). The CDR3 is made up of 17 amino acids. CDR3: CASSLMLAGPDTDTQYF. CDR3 in DNA: TGTGCTAGCAGCTTAATGCTGGCCGGGCCCGACACAGATACGCAGTATTTT.

The chain combines TRBV24-1 with TRBJ2-2; D tentatively reads TRBD1 or TRBD2 (6 bases each). V was cut by 0 bases and J by 6 bases, with 13 bases left in between. The CDR3 length is 16 residues. CDR1 is KGHDR and CDR2 is SFDVKD in the germline V gene. The CDR3 bases are TGTGCCACCAGTGATTTGTTGGGGGGCCAGGCCGGGGAGCTGTTTTTT. As protein: CATSDLLGGQAGELFF.